The clone carrying this T cell receptor beta chain was found many times. The data were taken from a study of CD8 T cells in ankylosing spondylitis. TCRdb re-called the 5' RACE reads with MiXCR, one entry per CDR3 protein. The data show hundreds of thousands of distinct CDR3 sequences, roughly 10% seen once. CDR1 and CDR2 (germline): SGHTA, FQGTGA. The CDR3 totals 15 residues. The germline V and J ends were trimmed by 2 bases and 1 base, with 11 bases remaining between them. The sequence derives from a male donor with ankylosing spondylitis or in good health (not recorded which). The chain couples TRBV7-3 to TRBJ1-1, with D tentatively TRBD1 (5 bases). The sample comprised blood, either unsorted or a sorted T cell fraction (not recorded which). This chain's CDR3 is CASSLDGATNTEAFF. In nucleotides, the CDR3 is TGTGCCAGCAGCTTAGACGGGGCTACGAACACTGAAGCTTTCTTT.